This T cell receptor (beta chain) is drawn from a study of cytomegalovirus exposure and HLA in healthy donors. The table came from immunoSEQ multiplex PCR; TCRdb's copy has only in-frame clones and leaves some out. The data contain fewer than 200,000 clones, roughly nine tenths of them singletons. Germline V gene sequence: CDR1 DFQATT, CDR2 SNEGSKA (reference sequence). This CDR3 contains 11 residues. V dropped 6 bases and J dropped 8 bases, with 13 bases sitting between them. Sample: PBMCs. This clonotype was sampled from a man aged 25-40 years in good health and CMV-seropositive. This sequence joins TRBV20-1 and TRBJ1-2, with D unresolved. CDR3 residues: CSAYSLAGYTF. The CDR3 DNA reads TGCAGTGCCTATAGTCTGGCGGGCTACACCTTC.